These 2 T cell receptor beta chains were all obtained from the same sample, sequenced in a study of cytomegalovirus exposure and HLA in healthy donors. This PCR relied on a set of 60 Vbeta primers and 13 Jbeta primers. Method: immunoSEQ multiplex PCR; TCRdb's copy keeps in-frame clones and lacks some. The profile shows about 130,000 clones, 70% to 80% of them singletons. The sequenced material came from PBMCs. The receptors shown here come from a man younger than 30 in good health and CMV-seronegative.

The chain is built from TRBV19 and TRBJ1-1, with 7 bases that match TRBD1. Germline V gene data show CDR1 as LNHDA and CDR2 as SQIVND (reference sequence). Trimming took 3 bases from V and 4 from J; bases not matched to a gene: 5. The CDR3 sequence is 14 residues long. DNA of the CDR3: TGTGCCAGTAGTATTACAGGGGTGGGCACTGAAGCTTTCTTT. Translated, it gives CASSITGVGTEAFF.

The chain joins TRBV5-4 to TRBJ2-7, with 7 bases aligning to TRBD1. V trimming: 3 bases; J trimming: 3 bases; junction bases outside the gene matches: 6. Germline V gene data show CDR1 as SGHNT and CDR2 as YYREEE (reference sequence). There are 14 residues in the CDR3. The CDR3 coding sequence is TGTGCCAGCAGCTCCGGGACAGAGGTCTACGAGCAGTACGTC. Translated, it gives CASSSGTEVYEQYV.